This T cell receptor beta chain was obtained from a study of shared clonotypes between healthy human individuals. Overall study findings and caveats: Between several donors, naive CD4 clonotypes were shared at a level of approximately 5%. Depth of sequencing was expected to influence donor clonotype sharing. There were few donors, and this limited the genetic and exposure-history diversity represented.

CD45RO-negative, CCR7-selected cells formed the naive CD8 fraction, which excluded terminally differentiated effector memory CD45RA+ cells. The CDR3 runs to 19 residues. Turning to this clone: As yet, its antigen is unknown.

Clones were sequenced by immunoSEQ multiplex PCR, and TCRdb holds only the in-frame ones, with some missing. The table shows roughly 2 million clones, with about 95% occurring only once. Sequenced material: naive CD8+ T cells sorted from blood. V usage is TRBV21-1 and J usage is TRBJ1-1; TRBD1 reflects the table's D call only, with no check against the DNA. TRBV21-1 is an annotated pseudogene. This clonotype was sampled from a man aged 18 to 35 in good health. Here the CDR3 reads CASSKARRQGQKMNTEAFF. As DNA, the CDR3 is TGTGCCAGCAGCAAAGCTAGGCGACAGGGGCAGAAAATGAACACTGAAGCTTTCTTT.